Listed below are T cell receptor beta chains from one sample, sequenced in a study of a mutant IDH1 vaccine in newly diagnosed glioma. Antigen specificity for these receptors is unknown. Sequencing was performed with immunoSEQ multiplex PCR; in TCRdb, only in-frame clones are kept and a portion is missing. The table shows about 50,000 clones, with approximately 80% occurring only once. The source material was PBMCs, sampled from a glioma patient whose treatment included an IDH1 peptide vaccine. All receptors derive from a woman in her thirties or forties with glioma. Some clones in this sample may be carry-over from other donors' samples. The CDR3 runs from the conserved cysteine through the conserved F or W.

v_call: TRBV27
cdr3_aa: CASSLRAGSQETQYF

v_call: TRBV15
cdr3_aa: CATSRDTASYEQYF

v_call: TRBV19
cdr3_aa: CASSWGTGSNTEAFF

v_call: TRBV25-1
cdr3_aa: CASSDAKEIQETQYF

v_call: TRBV2
cdr3_aa: CASSQSGTYGYTF

v_call: TRBV7-2
cdr3_aa: CASSRSTTSGEQYF

v_call: TRBV12-5
cdr3_aa: CASGSGLEQETQYF

v_call: TRBV7-8
cdr3_aa: CASSLAWGQGKNQPQHF

v_call: TRBV30
cdr3_aa: CAWRPSGTIYEQYF

v_call: TRBV5-4
cdr3_aa: CASSFPGALGNTIYF

v_call: TRBV29-1
cdr3_aa: CSVGLAGGYTDTQYF

v_call: TRBV27
cdr3_aa: CASSLTGLPGGPQHF

v_call: TRBV18
cdr3_aa: CASSPPTGLYGYTF

v_call: TRBV27
cdr3_aa: CASSPWGDSGNTIYF

v_call: TRBV30
cdr3_aa: CAWSPSGRNEQFF

v_call: TRBV29-1
cdr3_aa: CSVEWTGDPYEQYF

v_call: TRBV5-4
cdr3_aa: CASSLQGAIDTQYF

v_call: TRBV9
cdr3_aa: CASRGVPGELFF

v_call: TRBV19
cdr3_aa: CASIRSSNTGELFF

v_call: TRBV30
cdr3_aa: CAYLRWTPTYEQYF

v_call: TRBV5-4
cdr3_aa: CASSLASTDTQYF

v_call: TRBV10-3
cdr3_aa: CAISESRDRARNTEAFF

v_call: TRBV4-2
cdr3_aa: CASSLRTTNEKLFF

v_call: TRBV15
cdr3_aa: CATSWTGDSLVQPQHF

v_call: TRBV29-1
cdr3_aa: CSYNLQGNYGYTF

v_call: TRBV9
cdr3_aa: CASSVDGAGELFF

v_call: TRBV7-2
cdr3_aa: CASSLVASGQETQYF

v_call: TRBV7-9
cdr3_aa: CASSLAGTGLETQYF

v_call: TRBV6-1
cdr3_aa: CASSGGKVNSPLHF

v_call: TRBV9
cdr3_aa: CASSPLSVSKTTEAFF

v_call: TRBV27
cdr3_aa: CASSDVGSGANVLTF

v_call: TRBV5-1
cdr3_aa: CASSRTSYEQYF

v_call: TRBV10-3
cdr3_aa: CAVGTSGGAGNEQFF

v_call: TRBV7-9
cdr3_aa: CASSLEPGNSPLHF

v_call: TRBV6-4
cdr3_aa: CASRGQGAVGGYTF

v_call: TRBV5-1
cdr3_aa: CASSGQGTAYGYTF

v_call: TRBV9
cdr3_aa: CASSVGGALNTEAFF

v_call: TRBV7-2
cdr3_aa: CASSLDRYVGEQYF

v_call: TRBV2
cdr3_aa: CASSDDMNTEAFF

v_call: TRBV6-5
cdr3_aa: CASSYSLAASGEQYF

v_call: TRBV7-2
cdr3_aa: CASSPAGGQDTEAFF

v_call: TRBV7-7
cdr3_aa: CASSGTSGGETQYF

v_call: TRBV5-3
cdr3_aa: CASSLEVNTEAFF

v_call: TRBV19
cdr3_aa: CASGTTLQETQYF

v_call: TRBV30
cdr3_aa: CAWTTPQGAGANVLTF